This T cell receptor (beta chain) was retrieved from a study of T cells in Graves' hyperthyroidism and ophthalmopathy. Whole-study results and caveats: Ophthalmopathy and stable hyperthyroidism were separated by a 13 V-J model.

RNA transcripts provided the source from which TCR beta CDR3 regions were amplified. With the HTBI primer set, the TCR CDR3 went through a first round of RT-PCR. TCRdb re-derived calls from the multiplex PCR reads in MiXCR, one entry per CDR3 protein. The sample shows some 490,000 distinct CDR3 sequences, approximately 23% of them seen only once. Investigators excluded patients with uncontrolled infection, other autoimmune disease, pregnancy or lactation. Germline lookup yields CDR1 MNHGY and CDR2 SVAAGI. The germline V and J ends were trimmed by 3 bases and 3 bases, with 9 bases remaining between them. The CDR3 runs 14 residues. This clonotype was picked up one time. As yet, its antigen is unknown.

Sequencing was carried out using blood. The chain recombines TRBV6-9 with TRBJ2-1, with D perhaps assigned TRBD1 or TRBD2 (7 bases each). The origin of this receptor is a woman between 65 and 79 years old with Graves' ophthalmopathy. This CDR3 is CASSYRGGYNEQFF. In nucleotides, the CDR3 is TGTGCCAGCAGTTACAGGGGGGGCTACAATGAGCAGTTCTTC.